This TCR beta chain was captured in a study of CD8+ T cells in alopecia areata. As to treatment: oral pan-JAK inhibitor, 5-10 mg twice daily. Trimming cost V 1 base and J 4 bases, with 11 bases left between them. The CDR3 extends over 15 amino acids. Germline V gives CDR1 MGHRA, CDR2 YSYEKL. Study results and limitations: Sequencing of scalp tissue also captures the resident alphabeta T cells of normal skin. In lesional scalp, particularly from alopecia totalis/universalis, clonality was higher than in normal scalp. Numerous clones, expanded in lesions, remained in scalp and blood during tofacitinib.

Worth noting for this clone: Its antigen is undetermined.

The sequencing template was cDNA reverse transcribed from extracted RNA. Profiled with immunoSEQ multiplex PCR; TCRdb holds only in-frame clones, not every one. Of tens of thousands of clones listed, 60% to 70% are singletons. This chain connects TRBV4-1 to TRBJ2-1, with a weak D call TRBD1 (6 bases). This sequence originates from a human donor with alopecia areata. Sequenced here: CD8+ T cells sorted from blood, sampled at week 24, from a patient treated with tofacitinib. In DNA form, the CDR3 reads TGCGCCAGCAGCCAAGGAGGGGGTCAATACAATGAGCAGTTCTTC. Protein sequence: CASSQGGGQYNEQFF.